A selection of T cell receptor beta chains follows, all from one sample in a study of T cells in Graves' hyperthyroidism and ophthalmopathy. TCRdb passed the multiplex PCR reads through MiXCR, listing each CDR3 protein once. This table holds about 570,000 distinct CDR3 sequences, approximately 44% found once. Sequenced input: peripheral blood or thyroid tissue (not recorded which). Receptor source: an adult woman with Graves' disease, either hyperthyroidism or ophthalmopathy (not recorded which). CDR3s include the opening cysteine and the closing phenylalanine or tryptophan. The D gene is left open where the match is weak. The listing skips clone size in some rows; elsewhere it reads once, few, many or a size class.

clone size: .
V gene: TRBV12-3/TRBV12-4
D gene: .
J gene: TRBJ1-5
CDR3 protein: CASSLKGLGNQHF
CDR3 DNA: TGTGCCAGCAGTTTGAAAGGGCTAGGCAATCAGCATTTT

clone size: few
V gene: TRBV7-2
D gene: .
J gene: TRBJ1-1
CDR3 protein: CASSKFGNTEAFF
CDR3 DNA: TGTGCCAGCAGTAAGTTCGGGAACACTGAAGCTTTCTTT

clone size: .
V gene: TRBV5-1
D gene: .
J gene: TRBJ2-7
CDR3 protein: CASSLTAQYEQYF
CDR3 DNA: TGCGCCAGCAGCTTGACAGCCCAATACGAGCAGTACTTC

clone size: .
V gene: TRBV20-1
D gene: TRBD2
J gene: TRBJ2-7
CDR3 protein: CSAIAGPTGEQYF
CDR3 DNA: TGCAGTGCTATAGCGGGTCCGACGGGTGAGCAGTACTTC

clone size: .
V gene: TRBV2
D gene: .
J gene: TRBJ1-5
CDR3 protein: CASRWEAQHF
CDR3 DNA: TGTGCCAGCCGGTGGGAGGCCCAGCATTTT

clone size: .
V gene: TRBV10-3
D gene: .
J gene: TRBJ1-1
CDR3 protein: CAIGGRTTEAFF
CDR3 DNA: TGTGCCATCGGTGGGCGGACCACTGAAGCTTTCTTT

clone size: once
V gene: TRBV7-3
D gene: .
J gene: TRBJ2-7
CDR3 protein: CASSQVGEYEQYF
CDR3 DNA: TGCGCCAGCAGCCAAGTGGGGGAATACGAGCAGTACTTC

clone size: once
V gene: TRBV12-3/TRBV12-4
D gene: .
J gene: TRBJ2-6
CDR3 protein: CASSSPHGGSGANVLTF
CDR3 DNA: TGTGCCAGCAGTTCCCCTCATGGGGGATCTGGGGCCAACGTCCTGACTTTC

clone size: many
V gene: TRBV4-1
D gene: .
J gene: TRBJ1-5
CDR3 protein: CASSGVGGNQPQHF
CDR3 DNA: TGCGCCAGCAGCGGGGTGGGGGGCAATCAGCCCCAGCATTTT

clone size: many
V gene: TRBV20-1
D gene: .
J gene: TRBJ2-7
CDR3 protein: CSANTGFYYEQYF
CDR3 DNA: TGCAGTGCTAATACAGGGTTTTACTACGAGCAGTACTTC

clone size: .
V gene: TRBV7-9
D gene: .
J gene: TRBJ2-2
CDR3 protein: CASNLNGELFF
CDR3 DNA: TGTGCCAGCAATCTAAATGGAGAGCTGTTTTTT

clone size: .
V gene: TRBV2
D gene: .
J gene: TRBJ1-2
CDR3 protein: CASSEAAPYYGYTF
CDR3 DNA: TGTGCCAGCAGTGAAGCGGCACCCTACTATGGCTACACCTTC

clone size: .
V gene: TRBV7-3
D gene: TRBD1
J gene: TRBJ2-5
CDR3 protein: CASSLGTGKGETQYF
CDR3 DNA: TGTGCCAGCAGCTTAGGGACAGGGAAGGGGGAGACCCAGTACTTC

clone size: many
V gene: TRBV10-1
D gene: TRBD2
J gene: TRBJ2-5
CDR3 protein: CASSGTSGRETQYF
CDR3 DNA: TGCGCCAGCAGTGGGACTAGCGGGAGGGAGACCCAGTACTTC

clone size: many
V gene: TRBV12-3/TRBV12-4
D gene: .
J gene: TRBJ1-1
CDR3 protein: CASSPPWVGDTEAFF
CDR3 DNA: TGTGCCAGCAGTCCCCCTTGGGTGGGGGACACTGAAGCTTTCTTT

clone size: many
V gene: TRBV5-6
D gene: .
J gene: TRBJ1-5
CDR3 protein: CASSLSGGSNQPQHF
CDR3 DNA: TGTGCCAGCAGCTTGAGTGGGGGCTCAAATCAGCCCCAGCATTTT